This TCR beta chain comes out of a study of CD8+CD57+ T cells in acquired aplastic anemia. Trimming cost V 4 bases and J 7 bases; bases outside gene matches: 15. CDR1 MNHEY and CDR2 SVGEGT come from the germline V gene. This CDR3 has 17 residues. Individuals selected for sequencing had exhibited CD8+CD57+ cell expansion on flow cytometry. Everyone among the patients had severe acquired aplastic anemia. The use of genomic DNA as template underpinned the TCR beta VDJ and CDR3 profiling. In TCRdb, the reads were re-called with MiXCR into one record per CDR3 protein. There are 200,000 to 250,000 distinct CDR3 sequences in the sample; 65% occur only once, and roughly three fifths lies in the top ten.

The sequence came from a human donor with aplastic anemia. Material for sequencing was sorted CD4+, CD8+, or CD8+CD57+ T cells (not recorded which) from PBMCs. V usage is TRBV6-2 or TRBV6-3 and J usage is TRBJ2-1, with 8 bases that match TRBD2. The CDR3 protein is CASSSDPLAGGFNEQFF. Written as DNA, the CDR3 is TGTGCCAGCAGTTCCGACCCACTGGCGGGAGGTTTTAATGAGCAGTTCTTC.